This T cell receptor beta chain was sequenced during a study of human T cells and chemical hapten exposure. As for the study in general: Largely, small differences in pooled library volume made per-sample TCR yields vary.

CDR1 is SGHNT, CDR2 YENEEA, per germline. Trimming took 3 bases from V and 6 from J; bases not matched to a gene: 0. CDR3 length equals 14 residues. Unfractionated whole blood was the source of the extracted total RNA. Whole-study findings and limits: After DPC sensitization, TCRs above 1 in 1000 frequency showed no change.

Each cDNA molecule in the library carried unique molecular identifiers. Per the study methods: Per-sample TCR counts ranged from roughly 20,000 to 750,000, median 95,638. TCRdb redid the calling of the 5' RACE reads with MiXCR, one entry per CDR3 protein. Clone size and V and J calls follow TCRdb, not the original study. The sample gives about 81,000 distinct CDR3 sequences, roughly 7.7% of which show up once; under 2.5% is in the top ten. A remark on this clonotype: Its specificity is not known.

This chain connects TRBV11-3 to TRBJ2-1, with 12 nucleotides matching TRBD2. The source is a male donor in good health. The chain's CDR3 is CASSLGLAGNEQFF. The CDR3 DNA follows: TGTGCCAGCAGCTTGGGACTAGCGGGCAATGAGCAGTTCTTC.